A selection of T cell receptor beta chains follows, all from one sample in a study of T cells after yellow fever vaccination. TCRdb ran MiXCR on the 5' RACE reads and lists one entry per CDR3 protein. The sample includes about 340,000 distinct CDR3 sequences, 8.7% seen only once; the top ten take over 15%. Sequences were derived from PBMCs, sampled on the day of the first yellow fever vaccination. The receptor set was obtained from a man aged 18 to 30 who received the YFV17D yellow fever vaccine. The CDR3 runs from the conserved cysteine through the conserved F or W. Each record gives: V gene, D gene, clone size, J gene, CDR3 DNA, CDR3 protein. The D gene is left open where the match is weak. Expanded clones are given a class, and other clones once, few, many or no size at all.

>TRBV9|TRBD2|few|TRBJ2-3
TGTGCCAGCAGCGTAGCCGGCGGGGGGGACACAGATACGCAGTATTTT
CASSVAGGGDTDTQYF
>TRBV6-5|TRBD1|few|TRBJ1-5
TGTGCCAGCAGTTCCAGTCCCGGGACAGGGAGCGGGCAGCCCCAGCATTTT
CASSSSPGTGSGQPQHF
>TRBV12-3/TRBV12-4|TRBD1|many|TRBJ1-1
TGTGCCAGCGCCTGGGGAGGGGGCAACACTGAAGCTTTCTTT
CASAWGGGNTEAFF
>TRBV6-2/TRBV6-3|NA|many|TRBJ2-2
TGTGCCTGTGAGCTTGGACGGAACACCGGGGAGCTGTTTTTT
CACELGRNTGELFF
>TRBV5-1|TRBD1|NA|TRBJ2-7
TGCGCCAGCAGCTCCCTCTTAGGGGCACAGGGGGAGCAGTACTTC
CASSSLLGAQGEQYF
>TRBV5-6|NA|NA|TRBJ2-3
TGTGCCAGCAGCCCCACCCGGGCAGATACGCAGTATTTT
CASSPTRADTQYF
>TRBV15|NA|few|TRBJ1-1
TGTGCCACCAGCAGAGATTTTGGGGAAGCTTTCTTT
CATSRDFGEAFF
>TRBV7-2|NA|many|TRBJ2-3
TGTGCCAGCAGCTTACAGGGAGGATCCACAGATACGCAGTATTTT
CASSLQGGSTDTQYF
>TRBV5-6|NA|few|TRBJ2-3
TGTGCCAGCAGCTTGTATCGCTCAGATACGCAGTATTTT
CASSLYRSDTQYF
>TRBV6-2/TRBV6-3|NA|few|TRBJ1-5
TGTGCCAGCAGTTTACGGACAGACGGTGATCAGCCCCAGCATTTT
CASSLRTDGDQPQHF
>TRBV12-3/TRBV12-4|NA|few|TRBJ2-1
TGTGCCAGCAGTTTTGGGGACAAAGAGTTCTTC
CASSFGDKEFF
>TRBV6-1|NA|many|TRBJ2-5
TGTGCCAGCAGTGAAGTGGGAGAGACCCAGTACTTC
CASSEVGETQYF
>TRBV9|NA|few|TRBJ2-1
TGTGCCAGCAGCGTAGTAGGCCTAGCCCGCAATGAGCAGTTCTTC
CASSVVGLARNEQFF
>TRBV4-1|NA|NA|TRBJ1-1
TGCGCCAGCAGCCAAGTCAACCTGGTTTATTACACTGAAGCTTTCTTT
CASSQVNLVYYTEAFF
>TRBV11-2|NA|many|TRBJ2-1
TGTGCCAGCAGCTTAAGACTAGATTACAATGAGCAGTTCTTC
CASSLRLDYNEQFF
>TRBV12-3/TRBV12-4|TRBD2|NA|TRBJ2-1
TGTGCCAGCAGTCTGACTAGCCAGGATTTGCACAATGAGCAGTTCTTC
CASSLTSQDLHNEQFF
>TRBV18|NA|NA|TRBJ1-2
TGTGCCAGCTCACCGGCCGGGTTTGGTGGCTACACCTTC
CASSPAGFGGYTF
>TRBV6-1|NA|NA|TRBJ2-5
TGTGCCAGCAGTCAAGCCGCGTCGGGGGGCGAAAAGACCCAGTACTTC
CASSQAASGGEKTQYF
>TRBV18|NA|NA|TRBJ2-2
TGTGCCAGCTCACCGCACGCATCCGGGGAGCTGTTTTTT
CASSPHASGELFF
>TRBV7-2|NA|many|TRBJ2-5
TGTGCCAGCAGCGGAAGGACAGCAACCCAAGAGACCCAGTACTTC
CASSGRTATQETQYF
>TRBV24-1|NA|NA|TRBJ2-5
TGTGCCACCAGTGGGGGGCACCAAGAGACCCAGTACTTC
CATSGGHQETQYF
>TRBV7-9|NA|few|TRBJ1-4
TGTGCCAGCAGCCCCGGGACACGTAATGAAAAACTGTTTTTT
CASSPGTRNEKLFF
>TRBV4-1|NA|many|TRBJ2-3
TGCGCCAGCAGCCAAGGTCCAGAATCAGATACGCAGTATTTT
CASSQGPESDTQYF
>TRBV5-4|TRBD1|few|TRBJ2-2
TGTGCCAGCGAAAGGGGACAGGGGGCGCCAGGCACCGGGGAGCTGTTTTTT
CASERGQGAPGTGELFF
>TRBV5-1|NA|few|TRBJ2-3
TGCGCCAGCAGCTGGCGGGACACAACAGATACGCAGTATTTT
CASSWRDTTDTQYF
>TRBV4-3|NA|few|TRBJ2-7
TGCGCCAGCAGGGAAGTCTCCGGGACACCGACGTGGGGGCAGTACTTC
CASREVSGTPTWGQYF
>TRBV20-1|NA|many|TRBJ1-5
TGCAGTGCTAGAGATCGGGACACCCATCAGCCCCAGCATTTT
CSARDRDTHQPQHF
>TRBV7-2|NA|few|TRBJ2-7
TGTGCCAGCAGCTTAGTGGCGGGCCCCTCCTACGAGCAGTACTTC
CASSLVAGPSYEQYF
>TRBV6-2/TRBV6-3|NA|NA|TRBJ1-2
TGTGCCAGCAGTTGGGTCAGGGAAGACTATGGCTACACCTTC
CASSWVREDYGYTF
>TRBV12-3/TRBV12-4|TRBD1|NA|TRBJ1-2
TGTGCCAGCAGTGAGACAGGGCCGGGGTATGGCTACACCTTC
CASSETGPGYGYTF
>TRBV6-2/TRBV6-3|NA|NA|TRBJ2-6
TGTGCCAGCGCAGAGGTGTCTGGGGCCAACGTCCTGACTTTC
CASAEVSGANVLTF
>TRBV6-2/TRBV6-3|NA|NA|TRBJ1-1
TGTGCCAGCAGCGAACCAGGGACTGGCACTGAAGCTTTCTTT
CASSEPGTGTEAFF
>TRBV5-1|TRBD2|many|TRBJ2-1
TGCGCCAGCAGCGTGCGGGGGGGCCCGGGGAATGAGCAGTTCTTC
CASSVRGGPGNEQFF
>TRBV2|TRBD2|few|TRBJ2-1
TGTGCCAGCAGTCTATTCACTAGCGGGGTGGGGAATGAGCAGTTCTTC
CASSLFTSGVGNEQFF
>TRBV5-1|NA|few|TRBJ1-6
TGCGCCAGCAGCTTAAGTCTGGACAGTTCACCCCTCCACTTT
CASSLSLDSSPLHF
>TRBV11-1|NA|NA|TRBJ1-2
TGTGCCAGCAGCTTAGGGAGCGGAGGCTACACCTTC
CASSLGSGGYTF
>TRBV10-2|NA|NA|TRBJ2-1
TGCGCCAGCAGCGGGACAAACAATGAGCAGTTCTTC
CASSGTNNEQFF
>TRBV20-1|NA|NA|TRBJ1-6
TGCAGTGCTAGACTCCCAGGGGCCAGCTCCTATAATTCACCCCTCCACTTT
CSARLPGASSYNSPLHF
>TRBV28|NA|NA|TRBJ2-7
TGTGCCAGCAGTTTGCAGACAACCCTAGGGTACGAGCAGTACTTC
CASSLQTTLGYEQYF
>TRBV7-2|TRBD2|NA|TRBJ2-5
TGTGCCAGCAGCCTTACCCCGGGGGGGTCCAGGGAGACCCAGTACTTC
CASSLTPGGSRETQYF
>TRBV2|NA|few|TRBJ2-3
TGTGCCAGCCACAGGAGCAGCACAGATACGCAGTATTTT
CASHRSSTDTQYF
>TRBV5-1|NA|many|TRBJ2-3
TGCGCCAGCAACGACGGTGGCACAGATACGCAGTATTTT
CASNDGGTDTQYF
>TRBV9|NA|many|TRBJ2-5
TGTGCCAGCAGCGTACAGGACTCCGGGGGAGAGACCCAGTACTTC
CASSVQDSGGETQYF
>TRBV7-8|NA|NA|TRBJ1-5
TGTGCCAGCAGCTTAGGGACAGTAGGCCAGCCCCAGCATTTT
CASSLGTVGQPQHF
>TRBV6-2/TRBV6-3|NA|few|TRBJ1-1
TGTGCCAGCAGTTACGGTTCAGCTTTTGAAGCTTTCTTT
CASSYGSAFEAFF
>TRBV5-1|NA|few|TRBJ1-2
TGCGCCAGCAGTTCTCAAGGGACTAACTATGGCTACACCTTC
CASSSQGTNYGYTF